The 27 T cell receptor beta chains reported below all come from one sample, sequenced in a study of CXCR3-negative and CXCR3-positive naive CD8 T cells. These receptors' targets are unknown. Whole-study findings and limits: Higher TRB CDR3 hydrophobicity marked CXCR3-positive naive cells relative to CXCR3-negative naive cells.

The libraries of TRB cDNA were constructed through 5' RACE using UMI labels. TCRdb reanalyzed the 5' RACE reads and collapses them to one entry per CDR3 protein, without DNA. In all, the sample yields about 120,000 distinct CDR3 sequences. Sequencing was done on a sample of naive CXCR3+ CD8+ T cells from blood. The subset here: CD45RO-CCR7+CD27+CD95- naive CD8+ T cells expressing CXCR3 (TNR3+). The receptors shown here come from a human donor in good health. Some clones in this sample may be carry-over from other donors' samples.

The genes are TRBV7-2 and TRBJ2-2. Looked up from germline, CDR1 is SGHTA and CDR2 is FQGNSA. There are 13 residues in the CDR3. This CDR3 is CASSLIQAGELFF.

This chain links TRBV10-3 with TRBJ2-7. This CDR3 contains 11 residues. Germline V gives CDR1 ENHRY, CDR2 SYGVKD. CDR3 region: CAISEDYEQYF.

CDR3 sequence reads: CASSTYRGGETQYF. The chain is built from TRBV7-7 and TRBJ2-5; as DNA is missing, the TRBD1 call by TCRdb cannot be tested. The CDR3 loop spans 14 amino acids. Looked up from germline, CDR1 is SSHAT and CDR2 is FNYEAQ (reference sequence).

The V call is TRBV7-6, the J call TRBJ1-4; TCRdb names TRBD1, which stays unverified in the absence of DNA. The CDR3 consists of 16 residues. The germline gives CDR1 SGHVS, CDR2 FNYEAQ. This CDR3 reads CASSPRIGAVNEKLFF.

This CDR3 is CASSGTSGRRETQYF. The rearrangement links TRBV7-9 to TRBJ2-5; no DNA is available, so the TRBD2 call from TCRdb remains unchecked. CDR3 length equals 15 residues. Germline CDR1 SEHNR, CDR2 FQNEAQ (reference sequence).

V and J are TRBV4-3 and TRBJ1-1; TCRdb names TRBD1, which stays unverified in the absence of DNA. Germline lookup yields CDR1 LGHNA and CDR2 YSLEER. The CDR3 has 15 residues. The CDR3 spells CASSQDLSGSSEAFF.

The chain joins TRBV14 to TRBJ2-5; TCRdb names TRBD2, which stays unverified in the absence of DNA. Germline V gene sequence: CDR1 SGHDN, CDR2 FVKESK. This CDR3 region has 18 residues. CDR3 residues: CASSQEGQGLAGAKTQYF.

This chain joins TRBV27 and TRBJ2-7; TCRdb gives TRBD1 as the D gene, but with no DNA this cannot be confirmed. This CDR3 region has 14 residues. Germline CDR1 and CDR2: MNHEY and SMNVEV (reference sequence). The CDR3 here is CASSRRDISYEQYF.

CDR3: CASSLAPNTGELFF. The V gene is TRBV5-5, the J gene TRBJ2-2. From germline, CDR1 is SGHKS and CDR2 YYEKEE (reference sequence). The CDR3 consists of 14 residues.

The chain employs TRBV28 and TRBJ2-3; absent DNA, TCRdb's TRBD2 call cannot be checked. Per the germline V gene, CDR1 is MDHEN and CDR2 is SYDVKM. The CDR3 is 16 amino acids. This chain's CDR3 is CASRRGLAGVTDTQYF.

The rearrangement uses TRBV7-2 and TRBJ2-7; the D call of TRBD2 rests on TCRdb alone, since no DNA is present to check it. Germline V gives CDR1 SGHTA, CDR2 FQGNSA. This CDR3 region has 18 residues. The CDR3 protein is CASSLAPGLAGVSYEQYF.

V usage is TRBV29-1 and J usage is TRBJ1-1; TCRdb proposes TRBD1, but this gene call is untestable without DNA. The CDR3 spans 14 residues. The germline CDR1 and CDR2 sequences are SQVTM and ANQGSEA. The CDR3 here is CSVLWTGGNTEAFF.

The CDR3: CSVASASYNEQFF. The gene calls are TRBV29-1 and TRBJ2-1. CDR3 size: 13 residues. Germline V gene sequence: CDR1 SQVTM, CDR2 ANQGSEA.

The chain recombines TRBV7-9 with TRBJ1-1. The CDR3 is made up of 11 amino acids. Germline V CDR1 and CDR2: SEHNR, FQNEAQ (reference sequence). The CDR3 spells CASSSSTEAFF.

The chain has TRBV5-4 and TRBJ2-2; TCRdb designates TRBD2, a call that cannot be tested without DNA. The CDR3 is made up of 15 amino acids. The germline V gene encodes CDR1 SGHNT and CDR2 YYREEE (reference sequence). The CDR3: CASSYPAALTGELFF.

V usage is TRBV12-3 or TRBV12-4 and J usage is TRBJ2-7. The CDR3 has 13 amino acids. CDR3 sequence reads: CASSLMLVDEQYF.

This chain links TRBV13 with TRBJ2-3; with no DNA, the TCRdb D assignment of TRBD2 cannot be verified. Germline V gives CDR1 PRHDT, CDR2 FYEKMQ (reference sequence). This CDR3 spans 16 amino acids. The CDR3 is CASSWGTGSTADTQYF.

CDR3 residues: CASSELLTGELFF. The V call is TRBV9, the J call TRBJ2-2. The germline V gene encodes CDR1 SGDLS and CDR2 YYNGEE. This CDR3 contains 13 residues. The entire variable domain, with the rest obtained from reference TRBV9 and TRBJ2-2, is as follows: DSGVTQTPKHLITATGQRVTLRCSPRSGDLSVYWYQQSLDQGLQFLIQYYNGEERAKGNILERFSAQQFPDLHSELNLSSLELGDSALYFCASSELLTGELFFGEGSRLTVL.

The rearrangement joins TRBV28 to TRBJ2-7. The CDR3 is made up of 14 amino acids. Germline loops: CDR1 MDHEN, CDR2 SYDVKM. The CDR3 protein is CASRGTESSYEQYF.

The chain is built from TRBV4-1 and TRBJ2-7; TCRdb proposes TRBD1, but this gene call is untestable without DNA. CDR1 and CDR2 from the germline V gene are MGHRA and YSYEKL. This CDR3 has 16 residues. The chain's CDR3 is CASSHLMGQGAYEQYF.

V usage is TRBV5-1 and J usage is TRBJ2-1; there is no DNA to check the TCRdb D call of TRBD2. The germline gives CDR1 SGHRS, CDR2 YFSETQ. The CDR3 is 15 amino acids. CDR3 sequence reads: CASRIAGATFGEQFF. The variable domain in full, completed from reference TRBV5-1 and TRBJ2-1, reads KAGVTQTPRYLIKTRGQQVTLSCSPISGHRSVSWYQQTPGQGLQFLFEYFSETQRNKGNFPGRFSGRQFSNSRSEMNVSTLELGDSALYLCASRIAGATFGEQFFGPGTRLTVL.

J is TRBJ2-1 and V is TRBV15; absent DNA, TCRdb's TRBD2 call cannot be checked. This CDR3 comprises 18 residues. Germline CDR1 and CDR2: LNHNV and YYDKDF (reference sequence). The CDR3 sequence is CATSRTPGLAGGNNEQFF.

The gene calls are TRBV7-9 and TRBJ1-4; TCRdb names TRBD1, which stays unverified in the absence of DNA. In germline, CDR1 is SEHNR, CDR2 FQNEAQ (reference sequence). The length of the CDR3 is 16 residues. CDR3 region: CASSTPGQGMGEKLFF.

The rearrangement links TRBV28 to TRBJ2-1; the TCRdb call, TRBD2, lacks DNA for checking. Germline CDR1 and CDR2: MDHEN and SYDVKM. The CDR3 covers 18 residues. The CDR3 sequence: CASSLDSGSWGSYNEQFF.

CDR3 protein: CASSLGSRTYEQYF. The chain carries TRBV7-2 and TRBJ2-7. The CDR3 contains 14 residues. Per germline, CDR1 SGHTA and CDR2 FQGNSA.

The rearrangement links TRBV9 to TRBJ2-3; TCRdb's D call, TRBD1, is unchecked because there is no DNA. The CDR3 loop spans 16 amino acids. The germline V gene has CDR1 SGDLS and CDR2 YYNGEE. The CDR3 region is CASSEDDRGPTDTQYF.

CDR3 protein: CASSRPLNTEAFF. J is TRBJ1-1 and V is TRBV6-2 or TRBV6-3. There are 13 residues in the CDR3. Germline V gene data show CDR1 as MNHEY and CDR2 as SVGEGT.